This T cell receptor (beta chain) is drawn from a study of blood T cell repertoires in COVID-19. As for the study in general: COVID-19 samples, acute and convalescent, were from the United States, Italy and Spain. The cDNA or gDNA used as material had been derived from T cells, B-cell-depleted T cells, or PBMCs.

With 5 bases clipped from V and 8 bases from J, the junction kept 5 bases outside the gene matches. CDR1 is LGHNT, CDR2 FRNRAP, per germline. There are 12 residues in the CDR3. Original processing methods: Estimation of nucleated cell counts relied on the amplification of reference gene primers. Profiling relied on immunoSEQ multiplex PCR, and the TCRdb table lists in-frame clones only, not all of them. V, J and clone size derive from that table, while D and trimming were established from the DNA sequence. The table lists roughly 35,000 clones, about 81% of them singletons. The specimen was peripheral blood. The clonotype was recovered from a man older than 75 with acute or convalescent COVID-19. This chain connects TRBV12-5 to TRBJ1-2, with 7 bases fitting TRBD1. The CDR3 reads CASGLRGEGYTF. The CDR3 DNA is TGTGCTAGTGGTCTCAGGGGGGAAGGCTACACCTTC.